These 24 T cell receptor beta chains came from one sample sequenced in a study of CD8+CD57+ T cells in acquired aplastic anemia. All sequencing subjects had displayed CD8+CD57+ cell expansion on flow cytometry. The template used for profiling TCR beta VDJ and CDR3 was genomic DNA. TCRdb re-analysed the reads in MiXCR, keeping a single row per CDR3 protein. The data show under 200,000 distinct CDR3 sequences, 70% to 75% seen once. Sample: sorted CD4+, CD8+, or CD8+CD57+ T cells (not recorded which) from PBMCs. All receptors derive from a human donor with aplastic anemia.

This chain connects TRBV20-1 to TRBJ2-7; maybe TRBD1 (7 bases). CDR3 length: 12 amino acids. Germline loops: CDR1 DFQATT, CDR2 SNEGSKA (reference sequence). This CDR3 reads CSAGDREVEQYV. The CDR3 nucleotides read TGCAGTGCTGGAGACAGGGAGGTCGAGCAGTACGTC.

The rearrangement joins TRBV29-1 to TRBJ2-1, with TRBD2 matching over 9 bases. The CDR3 runs 13 residues. Per the germline V gene, CDR1 is SQVTM and CDR2 is ANQGSEA. In DNA, the CDR3 is TGCAGTGACTCCCTAGCGGGGATAGGTGAGCAGTTCTTC. It encodes CSDSLAGIGEQFF.

The chain recombines TRBV5-1 with TRBJ2-3; no reliable D call. The germline CDR1 and CDR2 sequences are SGHRS and YFSETQ. V lost 3 bases, J lost 0 bases, and 8 bases lay in between. CDR3 length: 14 amino acids. In DNA, the CDR3 is TGCGCCAGCAGCTCCAGGATGAGCACAGATACGCAGTATTTT. Protein sequence: CASSSRMSTDTQYF.

This clonotype was recorded only once. V and J are TRBV5-1 and TRBJ1-3; weak D call: TRBD1 (6 bases). CDR3 size: 13 residues. V was clipped by 3 bases and J by 8 bases, with 12 bases between them. CDR1 and CDR2 from the germline V gene are SGHRS and YFSETQ. CDR3 protein: CASSYRGGDTIYF. The CDR3 DNA reads TGCGCCAGCAGCTATAGGGGGGGAGACACCATATATTTT.

For the CDR3, the DNA is TGCAGTGCTAGGCACGACAGGGGCTCTTCCTACGAGCAGTACTTC. The encoded protein is CSARHDRGSSYEQYF. This rearrangement joins TRBV20-1 to TRBJ2-7; 8 nucleotides line up with TRBD1. J gave up 1 base and V 3 bases, and 8 bases lay outside the gene matches. The germline V gene has CDR1 DFQATT and CDR2 SNEGSKA (reference sequence). The CDR3 contains 15 residues.

The rearrangement links TRBV9 to TRBJ1-2, with D possibly TRBD1 on 6 matching bases. Per the germline V gene, CDR1 is SGDLS and CDR2 is YYNGEE. The V end was cut by 0 bases, the J end by 3 bases, with 12 bases between. The CDR3 is 15 amino acids. The CDR3 nucleotides are TGTGCCAGCAGCGTAGCACAGGGCAGTCACTATGGCTACACCTTC. This encodes CASSVAQGSHYGYTF.

V and J are TRBV29-1 and TRBJ2-1, with D possibly being TRBD2 (6 bases). The CDR3 loop spans 12 amino acids. V lost 4 bases to trimming and J lost 5 bases, with 9 bases between them. Per the germline V gene, CDR1 is SQVTM and CDR2 is ANQGSEA. DNA of the CDR3: TGCAGCGTTGTTCGGGGGAACAATGAGCAGTTCTTC. It translates to CSVVRGNNEQFF.

V usage is TRBV10-3 and J usage is TRBJ2-5; 13 bases align to TRBD2. This CDR3 comprises 13 residues. Looked up from germline, CDR1 is ENHRY and CDR2 is SYGVKD. Trimming removed 8 bases from V and 3 bases from J; junction bases left unmatched: 0. The CDR3 DNA reads TGTGCCATCGGACTAGCGGGAGAAGAGACCCAGTACTTC. Its translation is CAIGLAGEETQYF.

V and J are TRBV2 and TRBJ1-1; the match to TRBD1 covers 7 bases. V trimming: 6 bases; J trimming: 0 bases; junction bases outside the gene matches: 4. The CDR3 is 14 residues long. Germline values: CDR1 SNHLY, CDR2 FYNNEI. CDR3 sequence (DNA): TGTGCCAGCAGCCCACAGGGGATGAACACTGAAGCTTTCTTT. Translated: CASSPQGMNTEAFF.

This chain's CDR3 is CSVDLGSGSDTQYF. The CDR3, as DNA: TGCAGCGTTGACTTAGGTAGCGGGTCAGATACGCAGTATTTT. The rearrangement links TRBV29-1 to TRBJ2-3; 7 positions agree with TRBD2. The CDR3 has 14 amino acids. From germline, CDR1 is SQVTM and CDR2 ANQGSEA. The ends lost 3 bases at V and 4 bases at J; junction bases unmatched: 7.

This clonotype was picked up one time. J is TRBJ1-2 and V is TRBV9, with TRBD1 matching over 8 bases. Trimming took 3 bases from V and 7 from J; bases not matched to a gene: 14. The CDR3 is made up of 16 amino acids. The germline CDR1 and CDR2 sequences are SGDLS and YYNGEE. CDR3 sequence reads: CASSATLGQGISGYTF. The CDR3 DNA sequence: TGTGCCAGCAGCGCGACTCTTGGACAGGGAATATCTGGCTACACCTTC.

V and J are TRBV7-8 and TRBJ1-5; tentatively, D is TRBD1 (5 bases). CDR3 length: 15 residues. From germline, CDR1 is SGHVS and CDR2 FQNEAQ. The germline V and J ends were trimmed by 5 bases and 0 bases, with 11 bases remaining between them. DNA of the CDR3: TGTGCCAGCAGCATCGGACAAAATAGCAATCAGCCCCAGCATTTT. This translates into CASSIGQNSNQPQHF.

The chain couples TRBV12-3 or TRBV12-4 to TRBJ1-1; D call uncertain. The CDR3 is 13 residues long. V was clipped by 2 bases and J by 0 bases, with 4 bases between them. The DNA of the CDR3 is TGTGCCAGCAGTTTAATGTTGAACACTGAAGCTTTCTTT. Translation gives CASSLMLNTEAFF.

The chain couples TRBV7-9 to TRBJ2-2; D might be TRBD1 (5 bases). The CDR3 spans 16 residues. Trimming pared 5 bases from V and 5 bases from J, leaving 18 bases between. Germline V gene lookup returns CDR1 SEHNR and CDR2 FQNEAQ (reference sequence). The CDR3 nucleotides read TGTGCCAGCAGCCCCCCTTTGAAGGCAGGGACCGGGGAGCTGTTTTTT. Translated: CASSPPLKAGTGELFF.

CDR3 nucleotides: TGTGCCAGCAGCTTAGGGGCAGCGTATCACTACGAGCAGTACTTC. This encodes CASSLGAAYHYEQYF. The chain couples TRBV7-2 to TRBJ2-7, with unresolved D. This CDR3 is built from 15 residues. CDR1 and CDR2 from the germline V gene are SGHTA and FQGNSA. Trimming left V 1 base short and J 3 bases short, with 13 bases between.

The sample holds a few counts of this clonotype. J is TRBJ2-3 and V is TRBV20-1; 8 nucleotides match TRBD2. J lost 2 bases, V lost 6 bases, and 7 bases had no gene match. Germline CDR1 DFQATT, CDR2 SNEGSKA (reference sequence). The CDR3 consists of 14 residues. CDR3 DNA sequence: TGCAGTGCGGGGGTAGCGGGGCTCACAGATACGCAGTATTTT. It translates to CSAGVAGLTDTQYF.

The chain uses TRBV7-9 and TRBJ2-7; maybe TRBD1 (6 bases). The CDR3 extends over 17 amino acids. V gave up 3 bases and J gave up 2 bases, with 20 bases separating them. Germline loops: CDR1 SEHNR, CDR2 FQNEAQ (reference sequence). The CDR3 loop reads CASSLGQGNWATYEQYF. Here the CDR3 DNA reads TGTGCCAGCAGCTTGGGGCAGGGGAATTGGGCGACCTACGAGCAGTACTTC.

The chain carries TRBV20-1 and TRBJ1-5; no reliable D call. Germline loops: CDR1 DFQATT, CDR2 SNEGSKA (reference sequence). The CDR3 contains 14 residues. V lost 0 bases, J lost 0 bases, and 6 bases lay in between. In nucleotides, the CDR3 is TGCAGTGCTAGAGACGGTCATAGCAATCAGCCCCAGCATTTT. Translated: CSARDGHSNQPQHF.

The genes are TRBV20-1 and TRBJ2-5; D call uncertain. Trimming cost V 4 bases and J 2 bases, with 11 bases left between them. Germline assignment: CDR1 DFQATT and CDR2 SNEGSKA (reference sequence). The CDR3 covers 13 residues. The CDR3 nucleotides are TGCAGTGCTATGGGCCCCTCGCAAGAGACCCAGTACTTC. It specifies CSAMGPSQETQYF.

The table lists this clonotype with a few counts. J is TRBJ1-2 and V is TRBV7-2; 9 bases agree with TRBD1. The CDR3 runs to 14 residues. Germline V gene sequence: CDR1 SGHTA, CDR2 FQGNSA. V gave up 4 bases and J gave up 3 bases; unmatched junction bases: 3. CDR3 loop: CASSSGQGYYGYTF. The CDR3 DNA reads as TGTGCCAGCAGCTCTGGACAGGGGTACTATGGCTACACCTTC.

This sequence joins TRBV19 and TRBJ2-7, with 8 positions matching TRBD2. The CDR3 loop spans 14 amino acids. In germline, CDR1 is LNHDA, CDR2 SQIVND (reference sequence). V gave up 8 bases and J gave up 7 bases; unmatched junction bases: 13. The CDR3 is CASVSGSRPWEQYF. CDR3 DNA sequence: TGTGCCAGTGTCAGCGGGAGCCGGCCGTGGGAGCAGTACTTC.

The chain carries TRBV2 and TRBJ2-2, with TRBD2 matching 10 bases. Germline V lookup: CDR1 SNHLY, CDR2 FYNNEI. This CDR3 has 15 amino acids. The V and J ends lost 6 bases and 5 bases, in that order; junction bases with no gene match: 6. The CDR3 sequence is CASRRLAGLTGELFF. CDR3 bases: TGTGCCAGCAGGCGACTAGCGGGCCTAACCGGGGAGCTGTTTTTT.

This chain connects TRBV19 to TRBJ2-1; 9 bases map to TRBD1. Germline V gene sequence: CDR1 LNHDA, CDR2 SQIVND (reference sequence). Trimming cost V 4 bases and J 6 bases; bases outside gene matches: 7. This CDR3 region has 15 residues. DNA of the CDR3: TGTGCCAGTAGTAACCCCGAGACAGGGGGCAATGAGCAGTTCTTC. Translated: CASSNPETGGNEQFF.

The genes are TRBV20-1 and TRBJ2-7; 8 nucleotides agree with TRBD2. Germline trimming cut 1 base from V and 6 bases from J; bases unmatched to any gene: 11. The germline gives CDR1 DFQATT, CDR2 SNEGSKA (reference sequence). This CDR3 has 15 residues. The CDR3 is CSARAPGTSDFEQYF. In DNA form, the CDR3 reads TGCAGTGCTAGAGCCCCCGGGACTAGTGATTTCGAGCAGTACTTC.